The 19 T cell receptor beta chains below come from one sample, sequenced in a study of blood T cell repertoires in COVID-19 (dated by TCRdb to the early 2020s). Library preparation used the immunoSEQ multiplex PCR assay. TCRdb carries this immuneACCESS record with in-frame sequences only. Its versions omit some clonotypes, under half of them owing to an unresolved V gene in the studies checked, with the rest unexplained. This sample comprises 30,000 to 45,000 clones, about 88% of them detected only once. Jointly, the top ten make up about 10% of the sample. Sequenced: peripheral blood. These receptors came from a man between 60 and 75 years old with active COVID-19.

The chain couples TRBV6-2 or TRBV6-3 to TRBJ1-1; D possibly corresponds to TRBD1 (5 bases). Germline V gene data show CDR1 as MNHEY and CDR2 as SVGEGT. The CDR3 is made up of 14 amino acids. V shed 6 bases and J shed 8 bases, with 19 bases lying between them. The CDR3 nucleotides are TGTGCCAGCAGCATATTTCGACATGGGGGGGAAGCTTTCTTT. This sequence encodes CASSIFRHGGEAFF.

V usage is TRBV7-2 and J usage is TRBJ2-1; 7 nucleotides align to TRBD1. Germline V CDR1 and CDR2: SGHTA, FQGNSA. The CDR3 length is 15 residues. Trimming took 4 bases from V and 6 from J; bases not matched to a gene: 9. This CDR3 is CASSSGTERGNEQFF. Written as DNA, the CDR3 is TGTGCCAGCAGCTCCGGGACAGAGAGGGGCAATGAGCAGTTCTTC.

This sequence joins TRBV7-9 and TRBJ1-4, with TRBD1 identical over 8 bases. The length of the CDR3 is 15 residues. V was pared by 5 bases and J by 4 bases, with 6 bases of the junction left unmatched. Germline assignment: CDR1 SEHNR and CDR2 FQNEAQ (reference sequence). This CDR3 reads CASSRQGHHNEKLFF. For the CDR3, the DNA is TGTGCCAGCAGCCGACAGGGGCATCATAATGAAAAACTGTTTTTT. The complete variable domain, with remaining parts taken from reference TRBV7-9 and TRBJ1-4, reads DTGVSQNPRHKITKRGQNVTFRCDPISEHNRLYWYRQTLGQGPEFLTYFQNEAQLEKSRLLSDRFSAERPKGSFSTLEIQRTEQGDSAMYLCASSRQGHHNEKLFFGSGTQLSVL.

V and J are TRBV9 and TRBJ2-6, with D maybe TRBD2 (6 bases). The CDR3 is 17 residues long. With 2 bases removed from V and 1 base from J, the gap between germline ends came to 13 bases. CDR1 and CDR2 (germline): SGDLS, YYNGEE. DNA of the CDR3: TGTGCCAGCAGCGTTGGGGACTCCTATTCTGGGGCCAACGTCCTGACTTTC. Protein sequence: CASSVGDSYSGANVLTF.

The V call is TRBV4-2, the J call TRBJ2-1; D is perhaps TRBD1 (5 bases). The CDR3 runs to 15 residues. V lost 5 bases, J lost 3 bases, and 14 bases lay in between. The V gene's germline CDR1 is LGHNA and CDR2 YNFKEQ. The CDR3 nucleotides read TGTGCCAGCAGCTCTACAGATAGGGGCTACAATGAGCAGTTCTTC. Amino acid sequence: CASSSTDRGYNEQFF.

Here the CDR3 reads CASSSYLGDQQYF. In DNA, the CDR3 is TGTGCCAGCAGCTCTTACCTAGGTGATCAGCAGTACTTC. This sequence joins TRBV7-3 and TRBJ2-7, with D uncertain. The CDR3 covers 13 residues. Trimming took 4 bases from V and 8 from J, leaving 15 bases between them. Germline values: CDR1 SGHTA, CDR2 FQGTGA.

V usage is TRBV27 and J usage is TRBJ1-1, with D maybe TRBD1 (6 bases). Germline CDR1 reads MNHEY; CDR2 reads SMNVEV (reference sequence). The germline V and J ends were trimmed by 5 bases and 2 bases, with 15 bases remaining between them. The CDR3 consists of 15 residues. The DNA of the CDR3 is TGTGCCAGCAGTCTACAATGGACAGCCAACACTGAAGCTTTCTTT. Translated, it gives CASSLQWTANTEAFF.

The chain is built from TRBV4-2 and TRBJ2-7, with D possibly matching TRBD2 (6 bases). From germline, CDR1 is LGHNA and CDR2 YNFKEQ. CDR3 length: 18 amino acids. V lost 0 bases and J 3 bases, leaving 21 bases between the germline ends. CDR3 DNA: TGTGCCAGCAGCCAAGATTGGAGGGTAGGGGACTTCCTCTACGAGCAGTACTTC. As protein: CASSQDWRVGDFLYEQYF.

The gene calls are TRBV5-6 and TRBJ1-6; a possible D gene is TRBD1 (6 bases). Per the germline V gene, CDR1 is SGHDT and CDR2 is YYEEEE. CDR3 length: 16 residues. Trimming pared 5 bases from V and 0 bases from J, leaving 12 bases between. CDR3 region: CASRHRASSYNSPLHF. CDR3 DNA: TGTGCCAGCAGACACAGGGCCAGCTCCTATAATTCACCCCTCCACTTT.

The V call is TRBV29-1, the J call TRBJ1-2, with 9 bases fitting TRBD1. CDR3 size: 14 residues. V lost 2 bases to trimming and J lost 4 bases; unmatched junction nucleotides: 5. Germline lookup yields CDR1 SQVTM and CDR2 ANQGSEA. The CDR3 bases are TGCAGCGTTGAAAGGGGACAGGGCCCCTATGGCTACACCTTC. Translated, it gives CSVERGQGPYGYTF.

The chain combines TRBV2 with TRBJ2-2; D call uncertain. Per germline, CDR1 SNHLY and CDR2 FYNNEI. The CDR3 contains 14 residues. V was pared by 11 bases and J by 2 bases, with 15 bases between. The CDR3 loop reads CAGAELTNTGELFF. The CDR3 DNA follows: TGTGCCGGCGCCGAATTGACTAACACCGGGGAGCTGTTTTTT. The complete variable domain, with remaining parts taken from reference TRBV2 and TRBJ2-2, reads EPEVTQTPSHQVTQMGQEVILRCVPISNHLYFYWYRQILGQKVEFLVSFYNNEISEKSEIFDDQFSVERPDGSNFTLKIRSTKLEDSAMYFCAGAELTNTGELFFGEGSRLTVL.

This clone showed up just a few times. The gene calls are TRBV5-4 and TRBJ1-1; D is undetermined. Germline CDR1 SGHNT, CDR2 YYREEE (reference sequence). V gave up 0 bases and J gave up 4 bases, with 13 bases separating them. This CDR3 has 15 residues. CDR3 loop: CASSLGAGPGTEAFF. CDR3 DNA sequence: TGTGCCAGCAGCTTGGGCGCAGGCCCTGGCACTGAAGCTTTCTTT.

This clone has more than one count but fewer than ten. The V and J genes are TRBV5-1 and TRBJ2-7; 16 bases fit TRBD2. Germline CDR1 reads SGHRS; CDR2 reads YFSETQ. V lost 3 bases to trimming and J lost 4 bases; unmatched junction nucleotides: 7. CDR3 length: 17 amino acids. Here the CDR3 DNA reads TGCGCCAGCAGCTATGGGACTAGCGGGAGGGCCAGATACGAGCAGTACTTC. As protein: CASSYGTSGRARYEQYF.

This clone has a handful of counts. The chain carries TRBV30 and TRBJ2-7, with D perhaps TRBD1 (6 bases). Trimming cost V 3 bases and J 0 bases, with 15 bases left between them. CDR3 length: 15 residues. In germline, CDR1 is GTSNPN, CDR2 SVGIG (reference sequence). CDR3 DNA sequence: TGTGCCTGGAGAGCTCGACAGGCACCCTCCTACGAGCAGTACTTC. It is translated as CAWRARQAPSYEQYF.

This chain connects TRBV6-5 to TRBJ2-2; tentative D call: TRBD1 (5 bases). Germline V gene data show CDR1 as MNHEY and CDR2 as SVGAGI. This CDR3 has 13 amino acids. The V end lost 2 bases, the J end lost 5 bases, and 6 bases lay between the germline ends. As DNA, the CDR3 is TGTGCCAGCAGTTACGGGGCTACCGGGGAGCTGTTTTTT. Its protein is CASSYGATGELFF.

The J gene is TRBJ2-5, the V gene TRBV27; D gene uncertain. Trimming removed 6 bases at V and 7 bases at J, with 18 bases between. The length of the CDR3 is 14 residues. Germline CDR1 is MNHEY and CDR2 is SMNVEV (reference sequence). The CDR3 loop is CASREDGGSGTQYF. The CDR3 DNA is TGTGCCAGCAGAGAGGATGGTGGTTCGGGGACCCAGTACTTC.

J is TRBJ2-2 and V is TRBV7-9, with 10 bases matching TRBD2. Looked up from germline, CDR1 is SEHNR and CDR2 is FQNEAQ (reference sequence). This CDR3 region has 18 residues. Losses at the gene ends were 7 bases for V and 3 bases for J; bases not matched to a gene: 14. In nucleotides, the CDR3 is TGTGCCAGCAAACACCGAGCGGGAGGGCCAGGGGACACCGGGGAGCTGTTTTTT. Translation gives CASKHRAGGPGDTGELFF.

V usage is TRBV10-3 and J usage is TRBJ2-3; possibly TRBD2 for D (6 bases). Trimming left V 4 bases short and J 6 bases short, with 14 bases between. CDR3 size: 14 residues. The germline V gene has CDR1 ENHRY and CDR2 SYGVKD. CDR3: CAISGGDLADTQYF. The CDR3 DNA sequence: TGTGCCATCAGTGGGGGAGACCTAGCGGATACGCAGTATTTT.

The V gene is TRBV7-9, the J gene TRBJ1-5, with D perhaps matching TRBD1 (6 bases). CDR1 and CDR2 from the germline V gene are SEHNR and FQNEAQ (reference sequence). V lost 6 bases, J lost 5 bases, and 11 bases lay in between. The CDR3 totals 13 residues. CDR3 loop: CASSPGAHQPQHF. The CDR3, as DNA: TGTGCCAGCAGTCCAGGGGCCCATCAGCCCCAGCATTTT.